The entry below describes one TCR beta chain. This sample was taken from a study of blood T cell repertoires in COVID-19. Study as a whole: PBMCs, B-cell-depleted T cells, or T cells provided the cDNA or gDNA that made up the material.

Trimming removed 2 bases from V and 8 bases from J; junction bases left unmatched: 5. The CDR3 length is 15 residues. Germline CDR1 reads LGHDT; CDR2 reads YNNKEL (reference sequence). Authors' methods: Using reference gene primer amplification, nucleated cell counts were estimated. The assay was immunoSEQ multiplex PCR, and TCRdb's table has in-frame clones only and misses some. V, J and clone size are those of that table, while D and trimming were read from the DNA. The top ten hold 1.5% of the sample, which has 300,000 or so clones, around 87% seen once. The rearrangement links TRBV3-1 (or the pseudogene TRBV3-2) to TRBJ1-6, with 8 nucleotides matching TRBD1. The TCR comes from a woman aged 40 to 49 who had recovered from COVID-19. Sample: peripheral blood. CDR3 sequence: CASSQTGGNYSPLHF. The DNA of the CDR3 is TGTGCCAGCAGCCAAACAGGGGGTAATTATTCACCCCTCCACTTT.